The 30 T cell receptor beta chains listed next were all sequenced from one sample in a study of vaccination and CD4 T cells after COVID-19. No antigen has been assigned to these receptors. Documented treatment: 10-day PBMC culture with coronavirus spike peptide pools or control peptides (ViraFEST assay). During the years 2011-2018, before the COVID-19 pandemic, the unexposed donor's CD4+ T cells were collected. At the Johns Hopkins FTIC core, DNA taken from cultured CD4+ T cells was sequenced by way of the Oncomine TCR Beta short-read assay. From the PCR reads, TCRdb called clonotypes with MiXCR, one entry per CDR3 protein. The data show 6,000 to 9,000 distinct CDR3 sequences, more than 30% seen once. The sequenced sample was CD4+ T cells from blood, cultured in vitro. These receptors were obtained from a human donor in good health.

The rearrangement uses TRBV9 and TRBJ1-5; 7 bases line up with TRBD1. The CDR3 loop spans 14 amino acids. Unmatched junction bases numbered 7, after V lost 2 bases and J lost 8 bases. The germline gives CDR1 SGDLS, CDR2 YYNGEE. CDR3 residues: CASSVYDQGEPQHF. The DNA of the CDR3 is TGTGCCAGCAGCGTCTACGACCAGGGGGAGCCCCAGCATTTT.

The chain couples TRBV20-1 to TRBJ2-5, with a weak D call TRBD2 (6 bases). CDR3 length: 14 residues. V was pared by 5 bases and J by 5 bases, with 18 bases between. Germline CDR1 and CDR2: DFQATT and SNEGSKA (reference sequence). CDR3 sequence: CSAWSLARGETQYF. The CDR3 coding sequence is TGCAGTGCTTGGAGTCTAGCGCGTGGGGAGACCCAGTACTTC.

The CDR3 DNA follows: TGTGCCAGCAGCGCTGGAAACACCATATATTTT. Its translation: CASSAGNTIYF. This chain uses TRBV7-3 with TRBJ1-3; D call uncertain. CDR1 SGHTA and CDR2 FQGTGA come from the germline V gene. The CDR3 sequence is 11 residues long. Trimming removed 5 bases at V and 2 bases at J, with 1 base between.

The CDR3 loop is CASSLRSFSGANVLTF. For the CDR3, the DNA is TGTGCCAGCAGCTTACGATCGTTCTCTGGGGCCAACGTCCTGACTTTC. The chain uses TRBV7-9 and TRBJ2-6; no clear D gene. This CDR3 spans 16 amino acids. V shed 2 bases and J shed 0 bases, with 8 bases lying between them. Germline V CDR1 and CDR2: SEHNR, FQNEAQ (reference sequence).

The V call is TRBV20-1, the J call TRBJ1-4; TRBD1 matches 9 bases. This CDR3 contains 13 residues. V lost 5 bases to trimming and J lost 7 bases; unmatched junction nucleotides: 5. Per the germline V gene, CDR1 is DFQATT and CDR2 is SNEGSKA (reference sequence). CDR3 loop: CSAAGTGLEKLFF. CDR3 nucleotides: TGCAGTGCTGCCGGGACAGGGCTTGAAAAACTGTTTTTT.

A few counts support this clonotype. The CDR3 DNA is TGCAGTGCTAGATCACCGGGACAAAAGAACACCGGGGAGCTGTTTTTT. This translates into CSARSPGQKNTGELFF. This rearrangement joins TRBV20-1 to TRBJ2-2, with D possibly being TRBD1 (6 bases). CDR3 length equals 16 residues. Trimming removed 2 bases at V and 1 base at J, with 14 bases between. The germline gives CDR1 DFQATT, CDR2 SNEGSKA (reference sequence).

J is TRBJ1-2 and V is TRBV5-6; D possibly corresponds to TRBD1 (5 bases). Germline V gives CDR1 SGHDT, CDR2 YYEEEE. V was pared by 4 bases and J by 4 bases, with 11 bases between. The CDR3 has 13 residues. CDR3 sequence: CASSHSGAYGYTF. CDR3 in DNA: TGTGCCAGCAGCCATTCCGGGGCCTATGGCTACACCTTC.

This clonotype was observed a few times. In DNA form, the CDR3 reads TGTGCCAGCAGCCCGAGTATAATGAACACTGAAGCTTTCTTT. As protein: CASSPSIMNTEAFF. The V and J genes are TRBV6-1 and TRBJ1-1; D ambiguous. CDR1 is MNHNS and CDR2 is SASEGT in the germline V gene. Trimming shortened V by 6 bases and J by 0 bases, and 11 bases separated the two germline ends. The CDR3 extends over 14 amino acids.

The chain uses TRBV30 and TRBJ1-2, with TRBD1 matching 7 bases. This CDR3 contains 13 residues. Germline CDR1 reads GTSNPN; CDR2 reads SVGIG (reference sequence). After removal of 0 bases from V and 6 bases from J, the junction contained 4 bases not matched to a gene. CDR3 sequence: CAWSVKGADGYTF. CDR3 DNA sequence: TGTGCCTGGAGTGTAAAGGGGGCGGATGGCTACACCTTC.

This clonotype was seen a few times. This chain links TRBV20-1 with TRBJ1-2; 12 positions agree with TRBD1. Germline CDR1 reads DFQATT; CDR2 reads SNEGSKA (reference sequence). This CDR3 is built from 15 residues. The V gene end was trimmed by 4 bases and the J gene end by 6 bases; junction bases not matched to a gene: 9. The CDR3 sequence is CSATNPGTGGNGYTF. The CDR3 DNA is TGCAGTGCTACGAACCCCGGGACAGGGGGCAATGGCTACACCTTC.

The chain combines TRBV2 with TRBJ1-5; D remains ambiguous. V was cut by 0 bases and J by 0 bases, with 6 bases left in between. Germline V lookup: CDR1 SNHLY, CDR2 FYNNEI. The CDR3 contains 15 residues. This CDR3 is CASSEAGYSNQPQHF. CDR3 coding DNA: TGTGCCAGCAGTGAAGCCGGCTATAGCAATCAGCCCCAGCATTTT.

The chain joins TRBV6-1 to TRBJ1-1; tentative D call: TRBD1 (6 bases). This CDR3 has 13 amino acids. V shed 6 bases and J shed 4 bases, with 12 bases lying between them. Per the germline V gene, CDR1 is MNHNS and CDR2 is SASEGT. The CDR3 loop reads CASRKDRPTEAFF. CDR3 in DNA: TGTGCCAGCAGAAAAGACAGGCCCACTGAAGCTTTCTTT.

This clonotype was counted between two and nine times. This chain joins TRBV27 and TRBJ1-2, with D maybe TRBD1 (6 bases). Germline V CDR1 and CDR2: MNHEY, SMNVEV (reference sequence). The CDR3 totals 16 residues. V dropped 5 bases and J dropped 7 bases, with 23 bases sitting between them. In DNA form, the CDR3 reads TGTGCCAGCAGTCGCAGAGGGGGGGCTGGCGAGGGTGGCTACACCTTC. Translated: CASSRRGGAGEGGYTF.

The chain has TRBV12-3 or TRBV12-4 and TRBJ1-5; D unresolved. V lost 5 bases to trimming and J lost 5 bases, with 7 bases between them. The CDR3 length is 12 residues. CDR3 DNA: TGTGCCAGCAGTGACGGTTATCAGCCCCAGCATTTT. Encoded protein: CASSDGYQPQHF.

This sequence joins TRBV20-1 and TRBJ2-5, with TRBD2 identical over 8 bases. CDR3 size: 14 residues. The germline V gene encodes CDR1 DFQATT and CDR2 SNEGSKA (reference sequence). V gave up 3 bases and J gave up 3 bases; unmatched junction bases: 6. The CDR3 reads CSARHISGEETQYF. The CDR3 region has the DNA TGCAGTGCTAGGCACATTAGCGGGGAAGAGACCCAGTACTTC.

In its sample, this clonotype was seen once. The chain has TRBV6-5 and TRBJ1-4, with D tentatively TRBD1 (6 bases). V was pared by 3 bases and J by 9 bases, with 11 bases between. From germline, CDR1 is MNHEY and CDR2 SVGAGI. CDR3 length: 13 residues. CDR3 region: CASSYYRDQKLFF. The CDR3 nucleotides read TGTGCCAGCAGTTATTACAGGGATCAAAAACTGTTTTTT.

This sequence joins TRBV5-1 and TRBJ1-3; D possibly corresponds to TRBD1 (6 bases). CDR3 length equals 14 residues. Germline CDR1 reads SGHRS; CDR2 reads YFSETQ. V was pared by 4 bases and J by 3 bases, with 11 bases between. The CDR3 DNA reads TGCGCCAGCAGCGACGGGGGCGGTGGAAACACCATATATTTT. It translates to CASSDGGGGNTIYF.

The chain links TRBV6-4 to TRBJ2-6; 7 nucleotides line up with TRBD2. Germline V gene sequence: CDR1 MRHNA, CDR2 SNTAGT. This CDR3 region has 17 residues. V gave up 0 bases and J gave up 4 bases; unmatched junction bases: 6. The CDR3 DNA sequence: TGTGCCAGCAGTGACTCTGGGGGGGGGTCCGGGGCCAACGTCCTGACTTTC. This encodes CASSDSGGGSGANVLTF.

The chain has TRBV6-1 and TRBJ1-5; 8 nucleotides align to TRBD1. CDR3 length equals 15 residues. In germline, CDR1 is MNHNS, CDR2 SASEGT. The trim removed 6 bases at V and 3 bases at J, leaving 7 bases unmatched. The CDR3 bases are TGTGCCAGCAGCCTAACAGGGGGATCCAATCAGCCCCAGCATTTT. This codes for CASSLTGGSNQPQHF.

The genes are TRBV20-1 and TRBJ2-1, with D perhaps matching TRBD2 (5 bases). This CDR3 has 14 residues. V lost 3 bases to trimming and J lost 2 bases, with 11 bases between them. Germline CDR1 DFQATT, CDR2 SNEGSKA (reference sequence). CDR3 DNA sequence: TGCAGTGCTAGTGGTGGGGAGACCTACAATGAGCAGTTCTTC. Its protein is CSASGGETYNEQFF.

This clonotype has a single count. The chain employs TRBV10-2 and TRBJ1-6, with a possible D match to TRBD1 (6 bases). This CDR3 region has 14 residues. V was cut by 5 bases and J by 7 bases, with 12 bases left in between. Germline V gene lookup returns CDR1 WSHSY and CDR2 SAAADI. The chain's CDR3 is CASSQGQRNSPLHF. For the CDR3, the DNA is TGCGCCAGCAGTCAAGGACAGAGAAATTCACCCCTCCACTTT.

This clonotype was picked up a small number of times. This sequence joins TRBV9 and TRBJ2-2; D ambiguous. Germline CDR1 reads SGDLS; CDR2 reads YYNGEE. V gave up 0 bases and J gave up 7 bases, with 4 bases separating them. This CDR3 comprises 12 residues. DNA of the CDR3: TGTGCCAGCAGCGTAGTGGGCGGGGAGCTGTTTTTT. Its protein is CASSVVGGELFF.

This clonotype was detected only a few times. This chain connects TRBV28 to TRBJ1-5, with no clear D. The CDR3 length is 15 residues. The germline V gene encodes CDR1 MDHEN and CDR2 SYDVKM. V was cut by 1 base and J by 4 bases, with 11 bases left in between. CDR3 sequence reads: CASSLSGTGNQPQHF. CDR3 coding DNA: TGTGCCAGCAGTTTATCCGGCACGGGGAATCAGCCCCAGCATTTT. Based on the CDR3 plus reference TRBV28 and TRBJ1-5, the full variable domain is DVKVTQSSRYLVKRTGEKVFLECVQDMDHENMFWYRQDPGLGLRLIYFSYDVKMKEKGDIPEGYSVSREKKERFSLILESASTNQTSMYLCASSLSGTGNQPQHFGDGTRLSIL.

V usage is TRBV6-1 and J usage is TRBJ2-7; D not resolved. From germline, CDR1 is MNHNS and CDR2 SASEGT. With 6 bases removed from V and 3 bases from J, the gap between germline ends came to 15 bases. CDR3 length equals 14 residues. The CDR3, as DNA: TGTGCCAGCAGCTTTCAGACGGACGTCTACGAGCAGTACTTC. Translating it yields CASSFQTDVYEQYF.

The CDR3 bases are TGTGCCAGCAGCCCCCGGCGGGGACAGGGTTTTGGAGTCGGGGAGCTGTTTTTT. It yields the protein CASSPRRGQGFGVGELFF. This chain connects TRBV5-8 to TRBJ2-2, with 9 bases fitting TRBD1. Germline CDR1 reads SGHTS; CDR2 reads YDEGEE. This CDR3 spans 18 amino acids. The J segment lost 7 bases and the V segment lost 4 bases, leaving 17 bases of the junction unmatched. The whole variable domain, remainder taken from reference TRBV5-8 and TRBJ2-2, is EAGVTQSPTHLIKTRGQQATLRCSPISGHTSVYWYQQALGLGLQFLLWYDEGEERNRGNFPPRFSGRQFPNYSSELNVNALELEDSALYLCASSPRRGQGFGVGELFFGEGSRLTVL.

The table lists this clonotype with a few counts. CDR3 region: CASLKAVYGYTF. The CDR3 nucleotides read TGCGCCAGCTTGAAGGCTGTCTATGGCTACACCTTC. This chain uses TRBV23-1 with TRBJ1-2; D gene uncertain. TRBV23-1 is labeled an ORF, and its function is uncertain. The CDR3 covers 12 residues. The ends were cut back, 8 bases at V and 4 bases at J, with 11 bases in the middle.

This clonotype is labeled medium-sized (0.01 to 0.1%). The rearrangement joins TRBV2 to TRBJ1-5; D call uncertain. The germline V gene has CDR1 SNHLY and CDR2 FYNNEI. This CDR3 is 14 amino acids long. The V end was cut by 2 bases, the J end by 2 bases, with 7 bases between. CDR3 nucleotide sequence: TGTGCCAGCAGTGAAAGGAGTGGCAATCAGCCCCAGCATTTT. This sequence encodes CASSERSGNQPQHF.

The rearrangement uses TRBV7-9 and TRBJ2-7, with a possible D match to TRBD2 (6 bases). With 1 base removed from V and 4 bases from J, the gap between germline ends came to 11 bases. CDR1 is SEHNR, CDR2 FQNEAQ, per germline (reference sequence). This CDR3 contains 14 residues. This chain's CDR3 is CASSLGQEGYEQYF. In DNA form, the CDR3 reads TGTGCCAGCAGCTTAGGGCAGGAGGGGTACGAGCAGTACTTC.

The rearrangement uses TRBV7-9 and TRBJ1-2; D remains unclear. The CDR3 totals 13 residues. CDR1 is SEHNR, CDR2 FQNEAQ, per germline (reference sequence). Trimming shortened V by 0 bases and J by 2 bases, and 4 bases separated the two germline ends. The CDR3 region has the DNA TGTGCCAGCAGCTTAGCCTCAAACTATGGCTACACCTTC. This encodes CASSLASNYGYTF.

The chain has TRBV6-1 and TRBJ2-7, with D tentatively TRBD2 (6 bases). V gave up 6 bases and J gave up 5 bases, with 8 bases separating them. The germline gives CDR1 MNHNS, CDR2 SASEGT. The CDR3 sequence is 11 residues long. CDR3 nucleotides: TGTGCCAGCAGCCGACTAGACGAGCAGTACTTC. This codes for CASSRLDEQYF.